A selection of T cell receptor beta chains follows, all from one sample in a study of glioma-infiltrating T cells after dendritic cell vaccination. Libraries were prepared by immunoSEQ multiplex PCR; TCRdb keeps only in-frame clonotypes and omits some of them. In the table there are 90,000 to 110,000 clones, roughly 89% of which are singletons. This specimen consisted of blood, obtained after dendritic cell vaccination. These receptors all come from a human donor with glioblastoma. Each CDR3 is given with its conserved first and last residue. The order of the fields is J gene, D gene, V gene, clone size, CDR3 protein, CDR3 DNA. D genes are given only for firm matches. A row's size may be missing; if present it is once, few, many or a size class.

J gene: TRBJ1-3
D gene: .
V gene: TRBV30
clone size: .
CDR3 protein: CAWDGGVTIENTIYF
CDR3 DNA: TGTGCCTGGGATGGCGGGGTTACCATCGAAAACACCATATATTTT

J gene: TRBJ1-2
D gene: TRBD1
V gene: TRBV5-4
clone size: once
CDR3 protein: CASSPWTGGGYTF
CDR3 DNA: TGTGCCAGCAGCCCTTGGACAGGAGGAGGCTACACCTTC

J gene: TRBJ2-4
D gene: TRBD1
V gene: TRBV6-5
clone size: .
CDR3 protein: CASSPLRTGRNIQYF
CDR3 DNA: TGTGCCAGCAGTCCGCTCCGGACAGGGAGAAACATTCAGTACTTC

J gene: TRBJ1-1
D gene: TRBD1
V gene: TRBV7-6
clone size: .
CDR3 protein: CASSSLGQGNTEAFF
CDR3 DNA: TGTGCCAGCAGCTCTCTGGGACAGGGGAACACTGAAGCTTTCTTT

J gene: TRBJ2-7
D gene: .
V gene: TRBV19
clone size: .
CDR3 protein: CASSRVISSYEQYF
CDR3 DNA: TGTGCCAGTAGCCGGGTAATTAGTTCCTACGAGCAGTACTTC

J gene: TRBJ1-2
D gene: TRBD1
V gene: TRBV4-1
clone size: .
CDR3 protein: CASSQDNGQGGGYTF
CDR3 DNA: TGCGCCAGCAGCCAAGATAACGGACAGGGAGGCGGCTACACCTTC

J gene: TRBJ2-1
D gene: TRBD2
V gene: TRBV28
clone size: .
CDR3 protein: CASTRASGINEQFF
CDR3 DNA: TGTGCCAGCACTAGGGCTAGCGGGATCAATGAGCAGTTCTTC

J gene: TRBJ2-3
D gene: .
V gene: TRBV30
clone size: once
CDR3 protein: CAWNQGSTDTQYF
CDR3 DNA: TGTGCCTGGAACCAGGGTAGCACAGATACGCAGTATTTT

J gene: TRBJ2-3
D gene: .
V gene: TRBV29-1
clone size: .
CDR3 protein: CSVDPADTDTQYF
CDR3 DNA: TGCAGCGTTGACCCAGCGGACACAGATACGCAGTATTTT

J gene: TRBJ1-5
D gene: .
V gene: TRBV21-1
clone size: .
CDR3 protein: CASSKESTVRDRFHCPNQPQHF
CDR3 DNA: TGTGCCAGCAGCAAAGAATCTACCGTTCGGGACAGGTTCCATTGCCCCAATCAGCCCCAGCATTTT

J gene: TRBJ2-3
D gene: .
V gene: TRBV30
clone size: .
CDR3 protein: CAWRVMGTDTQYF
CDR3 DNA: TGTGCCTGGCGGGTGATGGGCACAGATACGCAGTATTTT

J gene: TRBJ2-4
D gene: TRBD1
V gene: TRBV7-9
clone size: .
CDR3 protein: CASSWGQGENIQYF
CDR3 DNA: TGTGCCAGCAGCTGGGGACAGGGGGAAAACATTCAGTACTTC

J gene: TRBJ1-1
D gene: .
V gene: TRBV30
clone size: once
CDR3 protein: CAWGGGTEAFF
CDR3 DNA: TGTGCCTGGGGAGGCGGCACTGAAGCTTTCTTT

J gene: TRBJ2-3
D gene: .
V gene: TRBV19
clone size: .
CDR3 protein: CASSISNTQYF
CDR3 DNA: TGTGCCAGTAGTATTTCAAATACGCAGTATTTT

J gene: TRBJ1-4
D gene: .
V gene: TRBV5-1
clone size: .
CDR3 protein: CASSNRNEKLFF
CDR3 DNA: TGCGCCAGCAGCAACAGAAATGAAAAACTGTTTTTT

J gene: TRBJ1-1
D gene: .
V gene: TRBV6-1
clone size: .
CDR3 protein: CASSVSSTANTEAFF
CDR3 DNA: TGTGCCAGCAGTGTCTCTTCGACAGCGAACACTGAAGCTTTCTTT

J gene: TRBJ1-5
D gene: .
V gene: TRBV6-1
clone size: .
CDR3 protein: CASSEARSNQPQHF
CDR3 DNA: TGTGCCAGCAGTGAAGCGCGAAGCAATCAGCCCCAGCATTTT

J gene: TRBJ2-5
D gene: TRBD2
V gene: TRBV6-1
clone size: .
CDR3 protein: CASSDSLAGKETQYF
CDR3 DNA: TGTGCCAGCAGCGACTCGCTAGCGGGGAAAGAGACCCAGTACTTC

J gene: TRBJ2-1
D gene: .
V gene: TRBV27
clone size: few
CDR3 protein: CASSTALREKPYNEQFF
CDR3 DNA: TGTGCCAGCAGTACCGCCCTCAGGGAAAAACCTTACAATGAGCAGTTCTTC

J gene: TRBJ1-3
D gene: .
V gene: TRBV7-8
clone size: .
CDR3 protein: CASSLAGGASGNTIYF
CDR3 DNA: TGTGCCAGCAGCTTAGCTGGCGGGGCCTCTGGAAACACCATATATTTT

J gene: TRBJ1-2
D gene: TRBD1
V gene: TRBV5-8
clone size: once
CDR3 protein: CASSLGQGAGGYTF
CDR3 DNA: TGTGCCAGCAGCTTGGGACAGGGGGCCGGGGGCTACACCTTC

J gene: TRBJ2-7
D gene: TRBD1
V gene: TRBV11-3
clone size: .
CDR3 protein: CASSPGTGGWEQYF
CDR3 DNA: TGTGCCAGCAGCCCCGGGACAGGGGGTTGGGAGCAGTACTTC

J gene: TRBJ1-5
D gene: TRBD1
V gene: TRBV6-5
clone size: once
CDR3 protein: CASSSGQGGNQPQHF
CDR3 DNA: TGTGCCAGCAGTTCGGGACAGGGGGGCAATCAGCCCCAGCATTTT

J gene: TRBJ1-1
D gene: .
V gene: TRBV6-5
clone size: .
CDR3 protein: CASSSAATEAFF
CDR3 DNA: TGTGCCAGCAGCAGCGCGGCCACTGAAGCTTTCTTT

J gene: TRBJ2-7
D gene: TRBD2
V gene: TRBV6-6
clone size: .
CDR3 protein: CASSPAGGSYEQYF
CDR3 DNA: TGTGCCAGCAGTCCCGCGGGGGGGTCCTACGAGCAGTACTTC

J gene: TRBJ1-2
D gene: .
V gene: TRBV5-8
clone size: once
CDR3 protein: CASSLSYGYTF
CDR3 DNA: TGTGCCAGCAGCCTCAGCTATGGCTACACCTTC

J gene: TRBJ1-1
D gene: .
V gene: TRBV5-4
clone size: .
CDR3 protein: CASSASRNTEAFF
CDR3 DNA: TGTGCCAGCAGCGCCAGTCGGAACACTGAAGCTTTCTTT

J gene: TRBJ2-2
D gene: .
V gene: TRBV11-3
clone size: .
CDR3 protein: CASSEGGAGELFF
CDR3 DNA: TGTGCCAGCAGCGAAGGAGGGGCCGGGGAGCTGTTTTTT

J gene: TRBJ1-2
D gene: TRBD1
V gene: TRBV5-6
clone size: once
CDR3 protein: CASSLPQGHYGYTF
CDR3 DNA: TGTGCCAGCAGCTTGCCACAGGGGCACTATGGCTACACCTTC

J gene: TRBJ2-7
D gene: TRBD1
V gene: TRBV19
clone size: few
CDR3 protein: CASSYRGDYEQYF
CDR3 DNA: TGTGCCAGTAGTTACAGGGGTGACTACGAGCAGTACTTC

J gene: TRBJ2-3
D gene: TRBD2
V gene: TRBV7-9
clone size: .
CDR3 protein: CASSSPRLAEDADTQYF
CDR3 DNA: TGTGCCAGCAGCTCCCCGAGACTAGCGGAGGATGCAGATACGCAGTATTTT